This TCR beta chain was captured in a study of cytomegalovirus exposure and HLA in healthy donors. As for this clone: Its matching antigen is unknown.

Findings and limits, study-wide: Later on, an analysis tied approximately 17,000 TCR beta sequences to HLA alleles at 0.05 false discovery rate. Productive rates of about 90% or about 30% were seen for most TCR beta V segments in an earlier analysis. Available immune exposure information was restricted to CMV serostatus only.

The primer mix had 60 Vbeta and 13 Jbeta primers. Assay: immunoSEQ multiplex PCR; the TCRdb copy retains only in-frame clones and omits some. The profile shows 90,000 to 150,000 clones, 74% of them singletons. Specimen: PBMCs. The receptor's source is a human donor in good health.

The CDR3 sequence: CASSSGQVYGYTF. As DNA, the CDR3 is TGCGCCAGCAGCTCGGGACAGGTTTATGGCTACACCTTC. This chain uses TRBV5-1 with TRBJ1-2; 8 nucleotides match TRBD1. J was trimmed by 5 bases and V by 3 bases; bases with no gene match: 3. Germline CDR1 SGHRS, CDR2 YFSETQ. CDR3 length: 13 residues.